This T cell receptor (beta chain) emerged from a study of PD-1 blockade in classical Hodgkin lymphoma. Per the germline V gene, CDR1 is SGHNT and CDR2 is YYREEE (reference sequence). With 2 bases removed from V and 3 bases from J, the gap between germline ends came to 9 bases. The CDR3 extends over 13 amino acids. Study findings and constraints: TCR diversity at baseline was reported to be reduced in newly diagnosed patients relative to healthy donors. Newly diagnosed and completely responding patients shared comparable baseline diversity. After ASCT, patients who started nivolumab under 1 year later were excluded. Differences between repertoires have undefined causes, possibly disease activity or prior therapy.

Each patient relapsed following autologous stem cell transplantation, and prior brentuximab vedotin exposure differed. Notes on this clone: Its specificity is not known.

Sequencing used immunoSEQ multiplex PCR; TCRdb keeps in-frame clones, though not all of them. The sample gives roughly 81,000 clones, about nine tenths of which show up once; under 3% is in the top ten. The material sequenced was peripheral blood mononuclear cells (PBMCs), taken before the second cycle of nivolumab. This receptor was taken from a human donor with classical Hodgkin lymphoma. The V and J genes are TRBV5-4 and TRBJ2-7, with D perhaps matching TRBD2 (5 bases). The CDR3 sequence is CASSFWESYEQYF. The CDR3 region has the DNA TGTGCCAGCAGCTTTTGGGAGAGCTACGAGCAGTACTTC.